This TCR beta chain comes out of a study of T-cell reconstitution after alpha-beta-depleted transplantation in children. Germline CDR1 and CDR2: MNHEY and SVGAGI. V dropped 4 bases and J dropped 1 base, with 11 bases sitting between them. The CDR3 extends over 15 amino acids. The TCRbeta library incorporated unique molecular identifiers. Via MiXCR, TCRdb re-called the PCR reads, giving one row per CDR3 protein. The data show about 580,000 distinct CDR3 sequences, more than 20% seen once. This receptor was identified in a boy in the first two years of life who had a stem cell transplant for acute myeloid leukemia, so the T cells may come from the graft donor. The sample was PBMCs, mostly from graft donor cells, taken 360 days after TCRalphabeta/CD19-depleted stem cell transplant. This rearrangement joins TRBV6-5 to TRBJ2-4; D gene unclear. The CDR3 loop is CASSSLGAAKNIQYF. The CDR3 coding sequence is TGTGCCAGCAGTTCCCTGGGTGCGGCCAAAAACATTCAGTACTTC.